A selection of T cell receptor beta chains follows, all from one sample in a study of T cell repertoires in cytomegalovirus infection. TCRdb processed the reads anew with MiXCR; each CDR3 protein has one entry. The sample yields approximately 180,000 distinct CDR3 sequences, roughly 9% seen once. The source material was PBMCs. The receptors stem from a human donor in good health (CMV status not recorded). Some clones in this sample may be carry-over from other donors' samples. The CDR3 runs from the conserved cysteine through the conserved F or W. A D gene is named only where the DNA matches it firmly. The size of a clone is reported for some rows only, either as once, few or many, or as a class for expanded clones.

abundance	v_gene	j_gene	d_gene	CDR3nt	CDR3aa
few	TRBV5-1	TRBJ2-3	-	TGCGCCAGCAGCTCCCGGACCGTCACAGATACGCAGTATTTT	CASSSRTVTDTQYF
many	TRBV7-2	TRBJ2-3	-	TGTGCCAGCAGCGGCGCCGGCACAGATACGCAGTATTTT	CASSGAGTDTQYF
many	TRBV7-2	TRBJ1-4	-	TGTGCCAGCAGCTTAGAAGGGCAACTGAGGGAAAAACTGTTTTTT	CASSLEGQLREKLFF
many	TRBV7-2	TRBJ1-1	-	TGTGCCAGCAGCCCCTTTATGGGTCAAGGGACTGAAGCTTTCTTT	CASSPFMGQGTEAFF
-	TRBV7-8	TRBJ2-2	-	TGTGCCAGCAGCTTAGGCCAAACCGGGGAGCTGTTTTTT	CASSLGQTGELFF
few	TRBV28	TRBJ1-1	-	TGTGCCAGCGGCTCCTTTGAAGCTTTCTTT	CASGSFEAFF
-	TRBV27	TRBJ2-5	TRBD2	TGTGCCAGCAGTTTATCGGGACTAGCGGGAGTAGAGACCCAGTACTTC	CASSLSGLAGVETQYF
many	TRBV2	TRBJ2-1	TRBD2	TGTGCCAGCAGTGTGGCTAGCGGGAGTAATGAGCAGTTCTTC	CASSVASGSNEQFF
many	TRBV9	TRBJ2-3	-	TGTGCCAGCGGGAAAGTTAGCGGAACTAGCACAGATACGCAGTATTTT	CASGKVSGTSTDTQYF
many	TRBV28	TRBJ1-2	TRBD1	TGTGCCAGCAATCCTAGCTTTCGGACAGGGGATGGCTACACCTTC	CASNPSFRTGDGYTF
-	TRBV20-1	TRBJ2-5	-	TGCAGTGTGCGGACGGGGCAAGAGACCCAGTACTTC	CSVRTGQETQYF
-	TRBV20-1	TRBJ1-5	-	TGCAGTGCGAACCCTAGGGCGGTAAGCAATCAGCCCCAGCATTTT	CSANPRAVSNQPQHF
many	TRBV7-6	TRBJ2-3	TRBD2	TGTGCCAGCAGCTTAGTTTCACCGGGAGGCGATACGCAGTATTTT	CASSLVSPGGDTQYF
-	TRBV12-3/TRBV12-4	TRBJ2-7	-	TGTGCCAGCAGAGCAAAGACCGCGGGCGAGCAGTACTTC	CASRAKTAGEQYF
many	TRBV7-2	TRBJ2-6	-	TGTGCCAGCAGCCCCCGACAGATGGACTCTGGGGCCAACGTCCTGACTTTC	CASSPRQMDSGANVLTF
few	TRBV7-6	TRBJ2-7	TRBD1	TGTGCCAGCAGCTTAGTTGAGACAGGGGGCCTTAAGAGGTACGAGCAGTACTTC	CASSLVETGGLKRYEQYF
many	TRBV6-2/TRBV6-3	TRBJ2-5	TRBD2	TGTGCCAGCCAGCGGCTAGCGGGGATACAAGAGACCCAGTACTTC	CASQRLAGIQETQYF
many	TRBV28	TRBJ2-3	TRBD2	TGTGCCAGCAGTCCTCTGAGCGGGATGGGGACAGATACGCAGTATTTT	CASSPLSGMGTDTQYF
many	TRBV7-2	TRBJ1-3	-	TGTGCCAGCAGCTTCCGGGAAACTGGAAACACCATATATTTT	CASSFRETGNTIYF
-	TRBV7-4	TRBJ2-3	TRBD1	TGTGCCAGCATGCTAGTCAGAGGGGGCCGGAACCGCACAGATACGCAGTATTTT	CASMLVRGGRNRTDTQYF
-	TRBV13	TRBJ2-7	-	TGTGCCAGCAGCCACGGGAAGAACTCCTACGAGCAGTACTTC	CASSHGKNSYEQYF
many	TRBV7-2	TRBJ2-1	TRBD2	TGTGCCAGCAGCTCCACTAGCGGGGTATGGTATGAGCAGTTCTTC	CASSSTSGVWYEQFF
-	TRBV7-3	TRBJ2-7	TRBD2	TGTGCCAGCAGCTTAAGGGGGACTAGCGGGAGCTCCTACGAGCAGTACTTC	CASSLRGTSGSSYEQYF
-	TRBV28	TRBJ1-6	-	TGTGCCAGCACCGTACGGACCTATAATTCACCCCTCCACTTT	CASTVRTYNSPLHF
many	TRBV7-6	TRBJ1-2	TRBD1	TGTGCCAGCAGCTTAACCCGTACAGGGGACGGCTACACCTTC	CASSLTRTGDGYTF
-	TRBV29-1	TRBJ2-2	-	TGCAGCGTCGTCAGCGGGTCGAACACCGGGGAGCTGTTTTTT	CSVVSGSNTGELFF
many	TRBV7-6	TRBJ2-7	-	TGTGCCAGCAGCTTAGGCACCGAGCAGTACTTC	CASSLGTEQYF
many	TRBV5-5	TRBJ1-5	TRBD1	TGTGCCAGCAGCCTGGACAGGCGGGGGATAAGCAATCAGCCCCAGCATTTT	CASSLDRRGISNQPQHF
few	TRBV6-1	TRBJ2-1	TRBD2	TGTGCCAGCAGTAGCGGGGTTAACTCCTACAATGAGCAGTTCTTC	CASSSGVNSYNEQFF
few	TRBV30	TRBJ1-3	-	TGTGCCTGGAGGAATCTACCTGGAAACACCATATATTTT	CAWRNLPGNTIYF
-	TRBV20-1	TRBJ2-1	-	TGCAGTGTTCTGGGCAGCCGGGCCTACAATGAGCAGTTCTTC	CSVLGSRAYNEQFF
many	TRBV20-1	TRBJ1-1	-	TGCAGTGCTAGAGATCGACGGGGTGAGGGCACTGAAGCTTTCTTT	CSARDRRGEGTEAFF
few	TRBV12-3/TRBV12-4	TRBJ1-2	-	TGTGCCAGCACCTCGACAGACTTCTATGGCTACACCTTC	CASTSTDFYGYTF
many	TRBV7-9	TRBJ1-2	TRBD1	TGTGCCAGCAGCTCACAACAGGGGTTTGGCTACACCTTC	CASSSQQGFGYTF
many	TRBV6-2/TRBV6-3	TRBJ1-5	TRBD1	TGTGCCAGCACCGGCGACAGGGGGAATTGGCAGCCCCAGCATTTT	CASTGDRGNWQPQHF
-	TRBV7-9	TRBJ1-1	-	TGTGCCAGCAGCTTAGCCGCTATGGGCTCGGAAGCTTTCTTT	CASSLAAMGSEAFF
many	TRBV12-3/TRBV12-4	TRBJ2-1	TRBD2	TGTGCCAGCAGTAGAACGGGACTAGCGGTTTACAATGAGCAGTTCTTC	CASSRTGLAVYNEQFF
many	TRBV28	TRBJ2-1	TRBD1	TGTGCCAGCAGCGGAGGGACAGGGTTATCCGATGAGCAGTTCTTC	CASSGGTGLSDEQFF
few	TRBV19	TRBJ2-7	-	TGTGCCAGTAGGGACATCAGCTCCTACGAGCAGTACTTC	CASRDISSYEQYF
many	TRBV7-2	TRBJ2-2	TRBD1	TGTGCCAGCAGCTTAGACAGGGGGCGCACCGGGGAGCTGTTTTTT	CASSLDRGRTGELFF
-	TRBV4-2	TRBJ2-1	-	TGTGCCAGCAGCCTTAGACCGGACAGCTACAATGAGCAGTTCTTC	CASSLRPDSYNEQFF
-	TRBV20-1	TRBJ2-1	-	TGCAGTGCTAGATTTAACGAATTAGCGGTATCCTACAATGAGCAGTTCTTC	CSARFNELAVSYNEQFF
many	TRBV7-6	TRBJ1-3	-	TGTGCCAGCAGCTTAGCTACAGGGTTTTCTGGAAACACCATATATTTT	CASSLATGFSGNTIYF
many	TRBV15	TRBJ2-5	-	TGTGCCACCAGCAGAGGGGATAGCCTAAGTCAAGAGACCCAGTACTTC	CATSRGDSLSQETQYF
-	TRBV12-3/TRBV12-4	TRBJ1-5	TRBD1	TGTGCCAGCGGGGGGACAGCAAATCAGCCCCAGCATTTT	CASGGTANQPQHF
many	TRBV4-2	TRBJ1-1	TRBD1	TGTGCCAGCAGCCAACGAAATATGGGACAGATGAACACTGAAGCTTTCTTT	CASSQRNMGQMNTEAFF
many	TRBV7-2	TRBJ2-1	TRBD2	TGTGCCAGCAGCTTATTGACTAGCGGGGGAAGTGAGCAGTTCTTC	CASSLLTSGGSEQFF
-	TRBV20-1	TRBJ2-7	TRBD2	TGCAGTGCTACCCTAGCGGGTCGTAGCTCCTACGAGCAGTACTTC	CSATLAGRSSYEQYF
-	TRBV9	TRBJ1-2	TRBD1	TGTGCCAGCAGCCACCTACAGGGGGCTGGCTATGGCTACACCTTC	CASSHLQGAGYGYTF
-	TRBV2	TRBJ2-1	TRBD2	TGTGCCAGCAGAAATAGACTAGCGAGAAAATACAATGAGCAGTTCTTC	CASRNRLARKYNEQFF
few	TRBV12-3/TRBV12-4	TRBJ2-2	-	TGTGCCAGCAGTTTAGCCGCCGCCACCGGGGAGCTGTTTTTT	CASSLAAATGELFF
few	TRBV29-1	TRBJ1-1	-	TGCAGCGTTGATCGGAGTGCGGGGGCGGCGGCTTTCTTT	CSVDRSAGAAAFF
few	TRBV4-3	TRBJ2-1	-	TGCGCCAGCAGCCAAGAGGGAGAACTAGATGTAAGTGAGCAGTTCTTC	CASSQEGELDVSEQFF
few	TRBV12-3/TRBV12-4	TRBJ2-1	-	TGTGCCAGCAGCGGAGGGACAACGAATGAGCAGTTCTTC	CASSGGTTNEQFF